This paragraph covers one T cell receptor beta chain sequence. Its recognized antigen is unknown. Base-call qualities are not available, and no considerably larger clone is one nucleotide away. This record comes from a study of beta chain features in type 1 diabetes (dated by TCRdb to the late 2010s). The study in broad terms: Patients and healthy donors did not differ in mean age, gender distribution, total cell number or subset yield. Regulatory and stem cell-like memory subsets were obtained from only 8 patients and about 8 healthy donors, while naive and central memory subsets were obtained from all 30 or so donors. Across all samples, roughly 110,000,000 sorted cells were examined, and cell number per subset correlated strongly with RNA yield. The study compared TCRB repertoires of sorted circulating CD4+ T cell subsets between recently diagnosed type 1 diabetes patients and matched healthy donors. Study-wide findings and limitations: Patients with type 1 diabetes made fewer insertions and deleted more nucleotides at VDJ recombination sites, implying thymic rearrangement abnormalities. PCR might favor shorter templates, but patient and control samples were amplified and corrected together, so any skew would affect both groups equally. Naive, central memory and regulatory TCRB repertoires appeared to be more alike among patients than among healthy donors. Because cDNA was sequenced instead of genomic DNA, highly expressing activated cells could be over-represented, though the groups showed no difference in activation or CD3 levels. HLA sub-analyses involved small numbers of individuals, so any influence of HLA type on TCRB rearrangement remained unresolved. In all four CD4+ subsets, TCRB CDR3 length was moderately but significantly shorter in type 1 diabetes patients.

For CDR1 and CDR2, the germline V gene lists SGHTA and FQGNSA. Germline trimming: 4 bases from V, 6 bases from J; junction bases outside gene matches: 7. The CDR3 goes from the cysteine to the phenylalanine over 15 residues. Only CDR3 DNA is held: 45 bases, read in frame from base 1. Each donor gave one peripheral blood draw, roughly 110 mL on average, collected into heparinised tubes. A BD FACSAria II was used to sort naive, central memory, regulatory and stem cell-like memory CD4+ T cells with a panel that included CD45RO, CCR7, CD25, CD127, CD95 and CD27. Every sorted population had a purity above 95%. PBMCs were separated immediately by Lymphoprep density gradient centrifugation and were stained directly, without being cultured. Samples were stained and sorted in pairs, with one healthy donor and one patient per experiment, so that batch effects were minimized. The entire isolated RNA was reverse transcribed using the High Capacity cDNA Reverse Transcription Kit, and thus expressed TCRB transcripts were sequenced. Deep immunoSEQ sequencing was applied to naive, central memory and regulatory T cell samples, giving an average of about 3.8 million total reads per sample. Sorted cells were lysed in RLT buffer, and RNA was extracted using DNase-treated RNeasy Micro or Mini kits according to cell number. To prevent cross-contamination, each cell subset was processed individually, whereas patient and healthy donor samples were processed jointly. Using the immunoSEQ multiplex PCR, TCRB sequences were amplified from cDNA into 87-bp fragments spanning the CDR3 region. Sequencing of the amplicons was done on the Illumina HiSeq platform. The original methods were these. Synthetic template baselines were used to correct PCR bias computationally, reads within Hamming distance 2 were collapsed, and singletons that could not be merged were discarded. Reads were aligned against IMGT to assign V, D and J genes, CDR3 length and insertions or deletions at six rearrangement sites. Within each subset, clonotype counts were normalized to sorted cell number, and only after that were true diversity and Gini coefficients computed with the tcR R package. Repertoire sharing was quantified using the overlap coefficient calculated on TCRB nucleotide sequences. Out-of-frame TCRB sequences from naive cells were analyzed as a proxy for the pre-selection repertoire. TCRdb took this table from immuneACCESS and kept in-frame rearrangements with V and J called. Such tables lack part of the clones; where checked against another copy, unresolved V genes explain under half of the gap, and the rest is unexplained. D and trimming come from the DNA, and the V and J calls and clone size come from that table. The sample table holds approximately 150,000 clones, of which around 9.3% were seen once. The ten largest clones represent approximately 1.3% of the sample.

What was sequenced was naive CD4+ T cells from blood. The cell subset or site label of this sample denotes: true naive CD4+ T cells. The chain links TRBV7-2 with TRBJ1-5; a stretch of 9 junction bases matches TRBD1. This clonotype was obtained from a man between 18 and 35 years old in good health. CDR3 protein: CASSSGTGLRQPQHF. The nucleotides are TGTGCCAGCAGCTCCGGGACAGGGCTCCGTCAGCCCCAGCATTTT. With the rest looked up from the reference TRBV7-2 and TRBJ1-5 genes rather than sequenced, the full variable domain is GAGVSQSPSNKVTEKGKDVELRCDPISGHTALYWYRQSLGQGLEFLIYFQGNSAPDKSGLPSDRFSAERTGGSVSTLTIQRTQQEDSAVYLCASSSGTGLRQPQHFGDGTRLSIL.